This TCR beta chain was recovered during a study of cytomegalovirus exposure and HLA in healthy donors. Study-wide results and caveats: An Asian-associated ancestry cluster reportedly showed fewer N-insertions than the approximately 650-donor mean in a later analysis. There were 150 to 200 TCR beta chains listed as cytomegalovirus-associated.

This PCR relied on a set of 60 Vbeta primers and 13 Jbeta primers. Some clones are missing from TCRdb's copy, which holds only in-frame ones; the method was immunoSEQ multiplex PCR. The sample lists over 200,000 clones; under 70% were seen once. With 4 bases clipped from V and 6 bases from J, the junction kept 15 bases outside the gene matches. CDR3 length: 19 residues. The germline gives CDR1 SGHNT, CDR2 YYREEE (reference sequence). This cohort consisted of healthy bone marrow donors. With respect to this clone: Its target is unknown.

The sequence was collected from a man in his forties in good health and CMV-seropositive. The chain couples TRBV5-4 to TRBJ2-3; 15 bases match TRBD2. The specimen sequenced was PBMCs. CDR3 nucleotide sequence: TGTGCCAGCAGCGGTGGACTAGCGGGGGGGGCCCTCGGATCGGATACGCAGTATTTT. Protein: CASSGGLAGGALGSDTQYF.